This is a list of T cell receptor beta chains from one sample in a study of blood T cell repertoires in COVID-19. Data came from immunoSEQ multiplex PCR; TCRdb stores just in-frame clones and leaves some out. The table lists about 370,000 clones, about 89% of them singletons. Input material: peripheral blood. All receptors derive from a woman aged 25 to 39 with COVID-19, enrolled during active disease. CDR3s include the opening cysteine and the closing phenylalanine or tryptophan. The D gene is left open where the match is weak. Clone size is stated in some rows and not others, as once, few, many or a class when expanded.

d_gene	v_gene	j_gene	abundance	CDR3aa	CDR3nt
.	TRBV18	TRBJ2-3	once	CASSPDAASATDTQYF	TGTGCCAGCTCACCAGACGCGGCCTCTGCCACAGATACGCAGTATTTT
.	TRBV21-1	TRBJ1-4	.	CASSRQGEKLFF	TGTGCCAGCAGCCGACAGGGCGAAAAACTGTTTTTT
TRBD1	TRBV7-9	TRBJ2-5	.	CASSVQGHTETQYF	TGTGCCAGCAGCGTACAGGGGCATACAGAGACCCAGTACTTC
.	TRBV6-6	TRBJ2-5	.	CASSTTGYETQYF	TGTGCCAGCAGTACCACAGGGTATGAGACCCAGTACTTC
.	TRBV5-6	TRBJ2-3	.	CASSFGQTTDTQYF	TGTGCCAGCAGCTTCGGACAGACCACAGATACGCAGTATTTT
TRBD1	TRBV19	TRBJ2-3	.	CASRGTGPTDTQYF	TGTGCCAGTAGGGGGACAGGGCCCACAGATACGCAGTATTTT
.	TRBV6-2/TRBV6-3	TRBJ2-7	few	CASSDFYEQYF	TGTGCCAGCAGCGACTTCTACGAGCAGTACTTC
.	TRBV5-6	TRBJ2-7	.	CASSLSGRGYEQYF	TGTGCCAGCAGCTTATCGGGGAGAGGCTACGAGCAGTACTTC
TRBD1	TRBV6-5	TRBJ1-1	.	CASSYGDSEAFF	TGTGCCAGCAGCTATGGGGACAGCGAAGCTTTCTTT
.	TRBV4-2	TRBJ2-2	.	CASSQETGGTNTGELFF	TGTGCCAGCAGCCAAGAAACTGGCGGTACGAACACCGGGGAGCTGTTTTTT
.	TRBV5-1	TRBJ2-7	.	CASSLYRGGPYEQYF	TGCGCCAGCAGCTTATACAGGGGAGGACCCTACGAGCAGTACTTC
.	TRBV7-2	TRBJ2-1	.	CASSLAGDITYNEQFF	TGTGCCAGCAGCTTAGCGGGGGACATCACTTACAATGAGCAGTTCTTC
TRBD2	TRBV9	TRBJ2-1	.	CASSSTSGRYNEQFF	TGTGCCAGCAGTTCTACTAGCGGGAGGTACAATGAGCAGTTCTTC
.	TRBV4-1	TRBJ1-4	.	CASSKFPGGEKLFF	TGCGCCAGCAGCAAGTTTCCGGGGGGGGAAAAACTGTTTTTT
.	TRBV6-1	TRBJ1-2	.	CASSEYGSRYYGYTF	TGTGCCAGCAGTGAGTATGGGAGCCGCTACTATGGCTACACCTTC
TRBD1	TRBV7-9	TRBJ1-3	.	CASSLKQGARGNTIYF	TGTGCCAGCAGCTTAAAACAGGGGGCGCGGGGAAACACCATATATTTT
.	TRBV28	TRBJ1-5	few	CASSPGIRNQPQHF	TGTGCCAGCAGCCCAGGGATAAGGAATCAGCCCCAGCATTTT
TRBD1	TRBV7-9	TRBJ1-3	.	CASSLGQGYTIYF	TGTGCCAGCAGCTTAGGACAGGGATACACCATATATTTT
.	TRBV4-1	TRBJ2-5	.	CASSQVPGETQYF	TGCGCCAGCAGCCAAGTCCCAGGGGAGACCCAGTACTTC
.	TRBV18	TRBJ1-5	.	CASSPGRGSNQPQHF	TGTGCCAGCTCACCAGGCAGGGGAAGCAATCAGCCCCAGCATTTT